The rows below give T cell receptor beta chains drawn from one sample of a study of T cells in Graves' hyperthyroidism and ophthalmopathy. TCRdb fed the multiplex PCR reads into MiXCR, producing one record per CDR3 protein. This sample yields approximately 400,000 distinct CDR3 sequences, of which around 14% are seen a single time; 9.5% to 12% belongs to the top ten. The sequenced sample was blood. The receptors stem from a woman in her sixties or seventies with Graves' hyperthyroidism. Each CDR3 is given with its conserved first and last residue. D genes are given only for firm matches. Where a row states a size, it is once, few, many or the class of an expanded clone; other rows omit it.

d_gene	v_gene	abundance	j_gene	CDR3aa	CDR3nt
.	TRBV7-9	few	TRBJ2-5	CASRPLGSTGLKDF	TGTGCCAGCAGGCCCCTGGGGTCGACGGGACTCAAAGACTTC
TRBD1	TRBV4-1	few	TRBJ2-7	CASSQGVDRGLYEQYF	TGCGCCAGCAGCCAAGGTGTGGACAGGGGGCTTTACGAGCAGTACTTC
TRBD2	TRBV2	many	TRBJ2-1	CASKLAVINEQFF	TGTGCCAGCAAACTAGCGGTTATCAATGAGCAGTTCTTC
.	TRBV27	once	TRBJ1-6	CASSSDVSGSPLHF	TGTGCCAGCAGTTCCGACGTTTCTGGCTCACCCCTCCACTTT
TRBD2	TRBV11-2	many	TRBJ2-1	CASSFNSGRGYEQFF	TGTGCCAGCAGCTTTAATAGCGGGAGGGGCTATGAGCAGTTCTTC
.	TRBV6-1	few	TRBJ2-7	CASGRDYEQYF	TGTGCCAGCGGGAGAGACTACGAGCAGTACTTC
.	TRBV6-5	many	TRBJ1-2	CASSYGVPLTYGYTF	TGTGCCAGCAGTTACGGTGTTCCCCTCACCTATGGCTACACCTTC
.	TRBV20-1	few	TRBJ1-2	CSARDSVIPGYTF	TGCAGTGCTAGAGATTCCGTGATTCCCGGCTACACCTTC
TRBD2	TRBV20-1	many	TRBJ2-3	CSATSGLAGAGGTDTQYF	TGCAGTGCTACCTCGGGACTAGCGGGAGCAGGTGGCACAGATACGCAGTATTTT
.	TRBV12-5	.	TRBJ1-5	CASGDNRVWNQPQHF	TGTGCTAGTGGGGATAACAGGGTTTGGAATCAGCCCCAGCATTTT
TRBD1	TRBV5-1	many	TRBJ1-1	CASRSGTGEEAFF	TGCGCCAGCAGATCTGGGACAGGGGAAGAAGCTTTCTTT
TRBD1	TRBV7-9	many	TRBJ2-5	CASSFRQGTLGETQYF	TGTGCCAGCAGCTTCCGACAGGGGACCCTGGGGGAGACCCAGTACTTC
.	TRBV6-9	.	TRBJ2-3	CASSYIGANATDTQYF	TGTGCCAGCAGTTATATCGGGGCTAACGCCACAGATACGCAGTATTTT
TRBD1	TRBV28	many	TRBJ2-3	CASSDRGGRTDTQYF	TGTGCCAGCAGTGACAGGGGAGGTAGGACAGATACGCAGTATTTT
.	TRBV7-3	many	TRBJ2-5	CASSINSGETQYF	TGTGCCAGCAGCATAAATAGCGGCGAGACCCAGTACTTC
TRBD1	TRBV19	few	TRBJ2-7	CASASGQGLSYEQYF	TGTGCCAGTGCCAGTGGACAGGGACTTTCCTACGAGCAGTACTTC
TRBD1	TRBV28	few	TRBJ1-1	CASSFHRGTEAFF	TGTGCCAGCAGTTTTCACAGGGGCACTGAAGCTTTCTTT